These 13 T cell receptor beta chains were all obtained from the same sample, sequenced in a study of CD8 T cells in ankylosing spondylitis (dated by TCRdb to about 2017). The receptor library was made with 5' RACE. Instrument used: Illumina HiSeq 2500. TCRdb redid the processing of the public reads, applying fastp at Q25 and MiXCR, and retained in-frame beta chains. Every distinct CDR3 protein forms one entry, paired with its most common genes and DNA. The sample includes hundreds of thousands of distinct CDR3 sequences, with approximately 22% observed a single time. Of the sample, roughly 14% is held by the ten largest clones. The sequenced sample was blood, either unsorted or a sorted T cell fraction (not recorded which). These receptor sequences come from a male donor with ankylosing spondylitis or in good health (not recorded which).

The rearrangement links TRBV9 to TRBJ2-6, with D unclear. Germline CDR1 and CDR2: SGDLS and YYNGEE. The CDR3 is 15 residues long. With 1 base removed from V and 4 bases from J, the gap between germline ends came to 9 bases. The CDR3: CASSVKGSGANVLTF. The CDR3 nucleotides are TGTGCCAGCAGCGTAAAAGGATCAGGGGCCAACGTCCTGACTTTC.

The V and J genes are TRBV7-2 and TRBJ2-1; TRBD2 might be the D (6 bases). Germline V gene data show CDR1 as SGHTA and CDR2 as FQGNSA. V was clipped by 5 bases and J by 1 base, with 12 bases between them. This CDR3 is built from 15 residues. The CDR3, as DNA: TGTGCCAGCAGCCCTTATCGGGGGTCCTACAATGAGCAGTTCTTC. It is translated as CASSPYRGSYNEQFF.

This clonotype was picked up a small number of times. This chain uses TRBV12-3 or TRBV12-4 with TRBJ2-7; a possible D gene is TRBD1 (6 bases). The ends were cut back, 6 bases at V and 7 bases at J, with 13 bases in the middle. CDR3 length: 12 amino acids. The CDR3, as DNA: TGTGCCAGCAGAGGGGGAGTTGAAGAGCAGTACTTC. As protein: CASRGGVEEQYF.

This clonotype was counted only a few times. The V gene is TRBV28, the J gene TRBJ2-2; the D gene is possibly TRBD1 (5 bases). Deletions cut 5 bases from V and 0 bases from J, with 13 bases between. Per the germline V gene, CDR1 is MDHEN and CDR2 is SYDVKM. CDR3 length equals 16 residues. The CDR3, as DNA: TGTGCCAGCAGTCCGCGGACACACGCGAACACCGGGGAGCTGTTTTTT. Protein product: CASSPRTHANTGELFF.

The gene calls are TRBV29-1 and TRBJ2-1; a possible D gene is TRBD2 (6 bases). The CDR3 has 11 amino acids. The ends were cut back, 7 bases at V and 4 bases at J, with 8 bases in the middle. Germline V gene lookup returns CDR1 SQVTM and CDR2 ANQGSEA. The CDR3 reads CSAAGYNEQFF. The CDR3, as DNA: TGCAGCGCCGCGGGGTACAATGAGCAGTTCTTC.

The CDR3 region is CATAAVLSSGELFF. The CDR3 DNA follows: TGTGCCACCGCGGCGGTCTTGTCGTCCGGGGAGCTGTTTTTT. V gene TRBV3-1 combines with J gene TRBJ2-2; D gene ambiguous. CDR1 and CDR2 (germline): LGHDT, YNNKEL (reference sequence). V was pared by 10 bases and J by 6 bases, with 18 bases between. There are 14 residues in the CDR3.

This clonotype was observed a few times. The rearrangement joins TRBV7-2 to TRBJ2-3, with D maybe TRBD2 (6 bases). From germline, CDR1 is SGHTA and CDR2 FQGNSA. The V and J ends lost 1 base and 0 bases respectively, with 14 bases between them. The CDR3 extends over 17 amino acids. The CDR3: CASSLEPSGSSTDTQYF. CDR3 DNA: TGTGCCAGCAGCTTAGAGCCCAGCGGGTCTAGCACAGATACGCAGTATTTT.

The V and J genes are TRBV21-1 and TRBJ2-6; no check of the table's D call, TRBD1, against the DNA was made. TRBV21-1 is a pseudogene. The CDR3 covers 15 residues. In DNA, the CDR3 is TGTGCCAGCAGCAAGGGACCCACTGGGGCCAACGTCCTGACTTTC. The encoded protein is CASSKGPTGANVLTF.

This sequence joins TRBV11-2 and TRBJ2-7, with D perhaps TRBD2 (6 bases). V dropped 0 bases and J dropped 7 bases, with 19 bases sitting between them. Looked up from germline, CDR1 is SGHAT and CDR2 is FQNNGV. The CDR3 loop spans 16 amino acids. The CDR3 loop is CASSLDQSRAGGEQYF. The CDR3 DNA is TGTGCCAGCAGCTTAGATCAAAGCCGGGCTGGGGGGGAGCAGTACTTC.

The chain employs TRBV4-1 and TRBJ2-1; weak D call: TRBD2 (6 bases). V was cut by 3 bases and J by 5 bases, with 14 bases left in between. The CDR3 totals 15 residues. CDR1 is MGHRA and CDR2 is YSYEKL in the germline V gene. CDR3 loop: CASSQGSGDHNEQFF. For the CDR3, the DNA is TGCGCCAGCAGCCAGGGGTCGGGGGACCACAATGAGCAGTTCTTC.

The chain has TRBV4-1 and TRBJ2-3; D remains ambiguous. The length of the CDR3 is 12 residues. The germline V and J ends were trimmed by 0 bases and 6 bases, with 4 bases remaining between them. Germline CDR1 reads MGHRA; CDR2 reads YSYEKL. DNA for the CDR3: TGCGCCAGCAGCCAAGATTGGGATACGCAGTATTTT. As protein: CASSQDWDTQYF.

The rearrangement joins TRBV9 to TRBJ1-1; no clear D. The CDR3 is 13 residues long. Trimming removed 0 bases from V and 2 bases from J, with 5 bases in between. Looked up from germline, CDR1 is SGDLS and CDR2 is YYNGEE. The CDR3 DNA sequence: TGTGCCAGCAGCGTAGGGCCAAACACTGAAGCTTTCTTT. This gives the protein CASSVGPNTEAFF.

This clonotype was found a few times. The rearrangement links TRBV4-1 to TRBJ1-1; D is ambiguous. There are 14 residues in the CDR3. The V end lost 0 bases, the J end lost 4 bases, and 9 bases lay between the germline ends. Germline V gene data show CDR1 as MGHRA and CDR2 as YSYEKL. The CDR3 coding sequence is TGCGCCAGCAGCCAAGAAACGCCACTCACTGAAGCTTTCTTT. It specifies CASSQETPLTEAFF.